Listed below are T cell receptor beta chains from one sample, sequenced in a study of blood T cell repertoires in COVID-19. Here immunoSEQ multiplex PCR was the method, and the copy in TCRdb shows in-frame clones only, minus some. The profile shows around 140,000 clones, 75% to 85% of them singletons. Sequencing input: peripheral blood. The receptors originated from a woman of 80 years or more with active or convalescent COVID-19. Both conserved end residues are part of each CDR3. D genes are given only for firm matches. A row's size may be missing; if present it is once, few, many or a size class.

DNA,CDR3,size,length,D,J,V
TGTGCCAGCAGCCCCAGGGTGCACGGAAACACCATATATTTT,CASSPRVHGNTIYF,few,14,-,TRBJ1-3,TRBV11-2
TGTGCCAGCAGTGAATATGACAGGCCTCGGGAGCAGTACTTC,CASSEYDRPREQYF,-,14,-,TRBJ2-7,TRBV25-1
TGTGCCAGCAGTCAAACCCCGGGAGGACATGGAAACACCATATATTTT,CASSQTPGGHGNTIYF,-,16,-,TRBJ1-3,TRBV6-6
TGTGCCAGCAGTGAACACAGGGGCGGCAATCAGCCCCAGCATTTT,CASSEHRGGNQPQHF,-,15,TRBD1,TRBJ1-5,TRBV2
TGTGCCAGCAGTGACAGAATTACTTCACCCCTCCACTTT,CASSDRITSPLHF,-,13,-,TRBJ1-6,TRBV12-3/TRBV12-4
TGCGCCAGCAGCCGGAGCGGGGGAAGAACCTCGAACACCGGGGAGCTGTTTTTT,CASSRSGGRTSNTGELFF,once,18,TRBD2,TRBJ2-2,TRBV5-1
TGTGCCAGCAGCCCGGACAGGGGGGCCTATGGCTACACCTTC,CASSPDRGAYGYTF,few,14,TRBD1,TRBJ1-2,TRBV11-1
TGTGCCAGTAGTAGTCTGGGACAGGGGAAATCGAACACTGAAGCTTTCTTT,CASSSLGQGKSNTEAFF,-,17,TRBD1,TRBJ1-1,TRBV19
TGCAGTGCTAGTGGAGGAGCGGGGGGTTGGTCCTACAATGAGCAGTTCTTC,CSASGGAGGWSYNEQFF,-,17,TRBD2,TRBJ2-1,TRBV20-1
TGTGCCAGTAGTCCTTGGGACAGGGAAGGGACTGAAGCTTTCTTT,CASSPWDREGTEAFF,once,15,TRBD1,TRBJ1-1,TRBV19
TGTGCTAGCAGCTCCCGGTCGATGGATACGCAGTATTTT,CASSSRSMDTQYF,-,13,-,TRBJ2-3,TRBV7-7
TGTGCCAGCAGCTCAGGGGACAGTCCCACCGGGGAGCTGTTTTTT,CASSSGDSPTGELFF,-,15,TRBD1,TRBJ2-2,TRBV13
TGTGCCAGTAGTATCAGACAGGGGATGATAGAGACCCAGTACTTC,CASSIRQGMIETQYF,-,15,TRBD1,TRBJ2-5,TRBV19
TGTGCCAGCAGCCTATCAGGGGTTTTAAACACTGAAGCTTTCTTT,CASSLSGVLNTEAFF,-,15,-,TRBJ1-1,TRBV4-2
TGTGCCAGCAGCGGACAGTTCAGCAATCAGCCCCAGCATTTT,CASSGQFSNQPQHF,few,14,-,TRBJ1-5,TRBV6-2/TRBV6-3
TGTGCCAGCAGCGTAGATCTGCGGTTTCGGCAGGGCCAACCCCTCCACTTT,CASSVDLRFRQGQPLHF,few,17,-,TRBJ1-6,TRBV9
TGTGCCAGCAGCTTGGCTGCCGGGACTCGGGATGAAAAACTGTTTTTT,CASSLAAGTRDEKLFF,-,16,-,TRBJ1-4,TRBV5-5
TGTGCCAGCTCCCGGGACAGTAATAATTCACCCCTCCACTTT,CASSRDSNNSPLHF,-,14,TRBD1,TRBJ1-6,TRBV18
TGTGCCAGCAGCTTCGGTGGGCAGGGAAATGAGCAGTTCTTC,CASSFGGQGNEQFF,-,14,-,TRBJ2-1,TRBV7-9
TGTGCCAGCAGCTGGGACAGGGAAACCCCTGAGCAGTTCTTC,CASSWDRETPEQFF,-,14,TRBD1,TRBJ2-1,TRBV7-3
TGCGCCAGTATGTTTGGAGCCACTAGCACAGATACGCAGTATTTT,CASMFGATSTDTQYF,-,15,-,TRBJ2-3,TRBV5-1
TGTGCCAGTCAAGACAGGGCGGGTGGCAATCAGCCCCAGCATTTT,CASQDRAGGNQPQHF,-,15,TRBD1,TRBJ1-5,TRBV28
TGTGCCAGCAGCCAAGGGTACAAATCTGGCTACACCTTC,CASSQGYKSGYTF,-,13,-,TRBJ1-2,TRBV3-1/TRBV3-2
TGTGCCAGCTCAAGCGGGACAAACTATGGCTACACCTTC,CASSSGTNYGYTF,-,13,-,TRBJ1-2,TRBV18
TGTGCCAGCAGCGCTGGGACAGGGGATACGCAGTATTTT,CASSAGTGDTQYF,-,13,TRBD1,TRBJ2-3,TRBV7-9
TGTGCCAGCAAAGCAGGGTCACATACGCAGTATTTT,CASKAGSHTQYF,-,12,-,TRBJ2-3,TRBV5-6
TGTGCCAGCAGCTTAGCCCCACTTTCCGCCGGGACAGGGGGCAAGTATGGCTACACCTTC,CASSLAPLSAGTGGKYGYTF,-,20,TRBD1,TRBJ1-2,TRBV7-2